This TCR beta chain was observed in a study of cytomegalovirus exposure and HLA in healthy donors. Regarding the study as a whole: One variant, a missense change in DCLRE1C, was linked in a later analysis to TCR beta V- and J-gene trimming. In a later analysis, compared with equally common non-associated chains, HLA-associated beta chains were more expanded.

With 60 Vbeta and 13 Jbeta primers, the PCR was carried out. The data were produced by immunoSEQ multiplex PCR, yet TCRdb's version contains in-frame clones alone and is incomplete. The table records over 110,000 clones, around three quarters of them present only once. Trimming removed 4 bases at V and 2 bases at J, with 5 bases between. CDR1 SGHRS and CDR2 YFSETQ come from the germline V gene. This CDR3 is 12 amino acids long. About this clone: Its target is unknown.

This rearrangement joins TRBV5-1 to TRBJ2-3; D is ambiguous. This TCR derives from a woman aged 35 to 49 in good health and CMV-seropositive. Specimen: PBMCs. CDR3 bases: TGCGCCAGCAGCCTTTACACAGATACGCAGTATTTT. This gives the protein CASSLYTDTQYF.